This TCR beta chain derives from a study of T cells in Graves' hyperthyroidism and ophthalmopathy. Germline V gene data show CDR1 as DFQATT and CDR2 as SNEGSKA (reference sequence). There are 14 residues in the CDR3. V shed 4 bases and J 3 bases; nucleotides not matched to a gene: 5. TCR beta CDR3 sequences were amplified from RNA transcripts. The study used the HTBI primer set for a first-round RT-PCR of the TCR CDR3. One entry per CDR3 protein results from TCRdb running MiXCR on the multiplex PCR reads. The sample lists a few hundred thousand distinct CDR3 sequences, less than 20% occurring once. Thyroid ultrasound and orbital computed tomography, with clinical symptoms and serum thyroxine and TRAb, informed diagnoses. This clonotype was counted only a few times. Its antigen is as yet unknown. Study findings and constraints: Using 13 V-J features, a model discriminated ophthalmopathy from stable hyperthyroidism.

Sequencing input: blood. The chain is built from TRBV20-1 and TRBJ2-7; TRBD1 agrees at 11 bases. This clonotype was sampled from a woman aged 45-65 years with Graves' hyperthyroidism. CDR3 sequence reads: CSATGQGAHYEQYF. The CDR3 nucleotides read TGCAGTGCTACCGGACAGGGGGCCCACTACGAGCAGTACTTC.